Listed here are 2 T cell receptor beta chains from one sample, sequenced in a study of CD8+CD57+ T cells in acquired aplastic anemia. Genomic DNA acted as the template from which TCR beta VDJ combination and CDR3 sequence profiling were carried out. Via MiXCR, TCRdb re-called the reads, giving one row per CDR3 protein. Of about 100,000 distinct CDR3 sequences in the sample, 40% to 65% were seen once. The sequenced sample consisted of sorted CD4+, CD8+, or CD8+CD57+ T cells (not recorded which) from PBMCs. The origin of the receptors is a human donor in good health, serving as a control.

Ten or more counts support this clonotype. The J gene is TRBJ1-1, the V gene TRBV5-4, with TRBD1 as a possible D gene (6 bases). The CDR3 is made up of 15 amino acids. Germline lookup yields CDR1 SGHNT and CDR2 YYREEE (reference sequence). V gave up 1 base and J gave up 3 bases, with 13 bases separating them. CDR3 amino acids: CASSLYMDSYTEAFF. The CDR3 bases are TGTGCCAGCAGCTTGTATATGGACAGCTACACTGAAGCTTTCTTT.

This clonotype was seen at least ten times. The chain uses TRBV20-1 and TRBJ2-7, with D perhaps matching TRBD1 (5 bases). Germline V gene data show CDR1 as DFQATT and CDR2 as SNEGSKA (reference sequence). The CDR3 has 13 amino acids. V gave up 4 bases and J gave up 2 bases, with 12 bases separating them. In nucleotides, the CDR3 is TGCAGTGCTACCCATCGACAGACCTACGAGCAGTACTTC. Protein: CSATHRQTYEQYF.